This T cell receptor (beta chain) is drawn from a study of CD8+ T cells in alopecia areata. Sequencing used cDNA as its template, made by extracting RNA and reverse transcribing it. TCRdb keeps only in-frame clones here, not all; method: immunoSEQ multiplex PCR. The sample lists 90,000 to 150,000 clones, about two fifths occurring once. The CDR3 has 13 residues. The V end was cut by 3 bases, the J end by 7 bases, with 10 bases between. The germline CDR1 and CDR2 sequences are LGHNA and YSLEER. The table lists this clone with a few counts. The sequence was obtained from a human donor with alopecia areata. This sequence joins TRBV4-3 and TRBJ2-1, with D possibly TRBD2 on 5 matching bases. Sequenced sample: CD4+ T cells sorted from blood. The CDR3 DNA is TGCGCCAGCAGCCAGCAACGGGGAAATGAGCAGTTCTTC. Translating it yields CASSQQRGNEQFF.